These T cell receptor beta chains were read from a single sample in a study of T cells in Graves' hyperthyroidism and ophthalmopathy. TCRdb re-called the multiplex PCR reads with MiXCR, one entry per CDR3 protein. The sample holds approximately 420,000 distinct CDR3 sequences; roughly an eighth are singletons and the top ten take approximately 5.3%. Input material: blood. Receptor source: a woman aged 18-30 years with Graves' hyperthyroidism. The CDR3 runs from the conserved cysteine through the conserved F or W. A D gene is named only where the DNA matches it firmly. Some rows mark clone size as missing; the rest say once, few, many or name a class of expanded clone.

clone_size	v_call	j_call	d_call	cdr3_aa	cdr3_nt
-	TRBV20-1	TRBJ2-5	-	CSARDIARGETQYF	TGCAGTGCTAGAGATATAGCACGGGGGGAGACCCAGTACTTC
-	TRBV20-1	TRBJ2-5	TRBD1	CSATLYRGERETQYF	TGCAGTGCTACTCTTTACAGGGGAGAAAGAGAGACCCAGTACTTC
many	TRBV6-2/TRBV6-3	TRBJ2-3	-	CASSYTTDTQYF	TGTGCCAGCAGTTATACCACAGATACGCAGTATTTT
many	TRBV20-1	TRBJ2-7	-	CSDEGGLQYEQYF	TGCAGTGACGAGGGGGGACTACAATACGAGCAGTACTTC
few	TRBV4-2	TRBJ1-2	-	CASSQEGNPNYGYTF	TGTGCCAGCAGCCAAGAGGGGAACCCTAACTATGGCTACACCTTC
-	TRBV6-9	TRBJ1-5	TRBD1	CASSSRGQNQPQHF	TGTGCCAGCAGCTCCAGGGGGCAGAATCAGCCCCAGCATTTT
few	TRBV10-3	TRBJ2-1	-	CAISEVNDEQFF	TGTGCCATCAGCGAAGTTAACGATGAGCAGTTCTTC
many	TRBV11-1	TRBJ2-2	TRBD1	CASNTGHGTGAGELFF	TGTGCCAGCAACACCGGACACGGGACAGGTGCCGGGGAGCTGTTTTTT
many	TRBV5-1	TRBJ2-3	-	CASSLEARQGIRTDTQYF	TGCGCCAGCAGCTTGGAGGCTCGGCAGGGGATACGCACAGATACGCAGTATTTT
many	TRBV29-1	TRBJ2-7	-	CSAGSLFYEQYF	TGCAGCGCAGGATCCTTATTCTACGAGCAGTACTTC
many	TRBV20-1	TRBJ2-5	-	CSARDGRGQETQYF	TGCAGTGCTAGAGATGGCAGGGGACAAGAGACCCAGTACTTC
many	TRBV6-1	TRBJ2-1	TRBD2	CASRTSGSDEQFF	TGTGCCAGCAGGACTAGCGGGAGCGATGAGCAGTTCTTC
-	TRBV19	TRBJ1-6	-	CASSPPGQKNSPLHF	TGTGCCAGTAGTCCCCCCGGACAGAAGAATTCACCCCTCCACTTT
-	TRBV7-9	TRBJ1-3	TRBD1	CASSRDRGTFENTIYF	TGTGCCAGCAGTCGAGACAGGGGGACCTTTGAAAACACCATATATTTT
-	TRBV9	TRBJ2-1	-	CASSVGPGAENKQFF	TGTGCCAGCAGCGTAGGCCCGGGGGCGGAAAATAAGCAGTTCTTC
-	TRBV7-2	TRBJ2-6	-	CASSLWASSGANVLTF	TGTGCCAGCAGCTTATGGGCTAGCTCTGGGGCCAACGTCCTGACTTTC
many	TRBV2	TRBJ2-1	-	CASVRDSANEQFF	TGTGCCAGCGTTAGGGACTCGGCCAATGAGCAGTTCTTC
many	TRBV28	TRBJ2-3	-	CASSLIGSGPTDTQYF	TGTGCCAGCAGTTTAATCGGTAGCGGCCCCACAGATACGCAGTATTTT
few	TRBV6-5	TRBJ1-1	-	CASSYGAFF	TGTGCCAGCAGTTACGGTGCTTTCTTT
few	TRBV3-1	TRBJ2-3	-	CASSPRAGGISHPSTDTQYF	TGTGCCAGCAGCCCCCGGGCAGGGGGGATTTCTCACCCTAGCACAGATACGCAGTATTTT
many	TRBV28	TRBJ2-1	TRBD2	CASTLLGTSGNNEQFF	TGTGCCAGCACCCTCCTGGGGACTAGCGGAAACAATGAGCAGTTCTTC
few	TRBV29-1	TRBJ1-1	-	CSVEELGAGTEAFF	TGCAGCGTTGAAGAGCTGGGGGCAGGCACTGAAGCTTTCTTT
many	TRBV6-1	TRBJ2-3	-	CASSGTGRITHADTQYF	TGTGCCAGCAGTGGCACAGGGCGTATAACCCATGCAGATACGCAGTATTTT
few	TRBV4-1	TRBJ1-2	-	CASSQTFSPLGRGYTF	TGCGCCAGCAGCCAAACCTTTAGCCCCCTAGGTCGGGGCTACACCTTC
many	TRBV20-1	TRBJ2-4	TRBD1	CSATVARTGNQNIQYF	TGCAGTGCTACCGTAGCTAGGACAGGGAATCAAAACATTCAGTACTTC